The 7 T cell receptor beta chains below were found in one sample sequenced in a study of T cell responses to AZD1222 COVID-19 vaccine. Profiled with immunoSEQ multiplex PCR; TCRdb holds only in-frame clones, not every one. Of over 100,000 clones in the sample, roughly nine tenths are singletons; the top ten hold 3.3%. The material sequenced was peripheral blood, taken 28 days after the second dose of the MenACWY control vaccine. These receptors came from an adult who received the MenACWY meningococcal vaccine as a control.

The CDR3 protein is CASSPGVSDSPLHF. For the CDR3, the DNA is TGTGCCAGCAGTCCCGGGGTTTCAGATTCACCCCTCCACTTT. The V and J genes are TRBV28 and TRBJ1-6; D is uncertain. Germline V gene data show CDR1 as MDHEN and CDR2 as SYDVKM. V gave up 5 bases and J gave up 8 bases, with 13 bases separating them. The CDR3 covers 14 residues.

The chain employs TRBV7-2 and TRBJ1-1; D gene unclear. Germline V CDR1 and CDR2: SGHTA, FQGNSA. The CDR3 length is 14 residues. The V and J ends lost 2 bases and 0 bases respectively, with 7 bases between them. The CDR3 protein is CASSLMALNTEAFF. The CDR3 DNA is TGTGCCAGCAGCTTAATGGCGTTGAACACTGAAGCTTTCTTT. The entire variable domain, with the rest obtained from reference TRBV7-2 and TRBJ1-1, is as follows: GAGVSQSPSNKVTEKGKDVELRCDPISGHTALYWYRQSLGQGLEFLIYFQGNSAPDKSGLPSDRFSAERTGGSVSTLTIQRTQQEDSAVYLCASSLMALNTEAFFGQGTRLTVV.

V is TRBV24-1 and J is TRBJ2-3; maybe TRBD1 (6 bases). V was pared by 7 bases and J by 2 bases, with 24 bases between. CDR3 length: 18 amino acids. Germline CDR1 reads KGHDR; CDR2 reads SFDVKD. As DNA, the CDR3 is TGTGCCACCAGCGGGTTTGATGCAGGGGAACTCACCACAGATACGCAGTATTTT. It encodes CATSGFDAGELTTDTQYF.

This chain links TRBV11-2 with TRBJ2-7, with 7 bases identical to TRBD2. The CDR3 consists of 15 residues. The germline gives CDR1 SGHAT, CDR2 FQNNGV. The trim removed 4 bases at V and 7 bases at J, leaving 13 bases unmatched. CDR3 region: CASSSTRASGIEQYF. CDR3 nucleotide sequence: TGTGCCAGCAGCTCCACCCGGGCTAGCGGCATAGAGCAGTACTTC.

V gene TRBV11-2 combines with J gene TRBJ2-7; 13 nucleotides align to TRBD2. CDR3 length: 16 amino acids. J gave up 0 bases and V 4 bases, and 3 bases lay outside the gene matches. Germline CDR1 reads SGHAT; CDR2 reads FQNNGV. CDR3 sequence (DNA): TGTGCCAGCAGCTGGACTAGCGGGGGATTCTCCTACGAGCAGTACTTC. Translation: CASSWTSGGFSYEQYF. Complete variable domain (other parts from reference TRBV11-2 and TRBJ2-7): EAGVAQSPRYKIIEKRQSVAFWCNPISGHATLYWYQQILGQGPKLLIQFQNNGVVDDSQLPKDRFSAERLKGVDSTLKIQPAKLEDSAVYLCASSWTSGGFSYEQYFGPGTRLTVT.

In this sample, this clone turned up once. V gene TRBV5-4 combines with J gene TRBJ1-2; 7 nucleotides align to TRBD1. This CDR3 comprises 14 residues. V lost 4 bases to trimming and J lost 5 bases; unmatched junction nucleotides: 8. Germline V CDR1 and CDR2: SGHNT, YYREEE (reference sequence). DNA for the CDR3: TGTGCCAGCAGCCTCCCGGGACAGAGTTATGGCTACACCTTC. Translating gives CASSLPGQSYGYTF. Full variable domain (rest looked up from reference TRBV5-4 and TRBJ1-2): ETGVTQSPTHLIKTRGQQVTLRCSSQSGHNTVSWYQQALGQGPQFIFQYYREEENGRGNFPPRFSGLQFPNYSSELNVNALELDDSALYLCASSLPGQSYGYTFGSGTRLTVV.

The chain couples TRBV10-3 to TRBJ2-3; the D is unclear. From germline, CDR1 is ENHRY and CDR2 SYGVKD. V was shortened by 5 bases and J by 4 bases, with 4 bases between the two germline ends. The CDR3 spans 11 residues. In nucleotides, the CDR3 is TGTGCCATCAGTACCTCAGATACGCAGTATTTT. This encodes CAISTSDTQYF.